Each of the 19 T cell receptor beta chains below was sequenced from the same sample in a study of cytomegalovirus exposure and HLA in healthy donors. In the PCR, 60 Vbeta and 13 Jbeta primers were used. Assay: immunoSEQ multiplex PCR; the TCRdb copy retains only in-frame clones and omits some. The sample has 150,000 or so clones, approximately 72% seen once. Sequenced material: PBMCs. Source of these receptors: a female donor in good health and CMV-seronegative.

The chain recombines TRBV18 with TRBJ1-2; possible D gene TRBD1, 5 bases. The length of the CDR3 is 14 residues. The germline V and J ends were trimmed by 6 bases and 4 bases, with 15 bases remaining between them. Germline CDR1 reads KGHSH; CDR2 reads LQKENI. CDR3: CASSYQGGGYGYTF. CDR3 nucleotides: TGTGCCAGCTCGTACCAGGGAGGTGGCTATGGCTACACCTTC.

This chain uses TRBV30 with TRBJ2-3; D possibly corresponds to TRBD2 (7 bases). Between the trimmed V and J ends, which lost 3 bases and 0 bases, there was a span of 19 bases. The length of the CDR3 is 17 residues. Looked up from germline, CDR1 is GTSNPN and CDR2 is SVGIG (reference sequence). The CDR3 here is CAWSARVGGPSTDTQYF. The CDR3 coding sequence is TGTGCCTGGAGCGCAAGGGTGGGGGGGCCGAGCACAGATACGCAGTATTTT. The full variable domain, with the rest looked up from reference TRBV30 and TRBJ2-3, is SQTIHQWPATLVQPVGSPLSLECTVEGTSNPNLYWYRQAAGRGLQLLFYSVGIGQISSEVPQNLSASRPQDRQFILSSKKLLLSDSGFYLCAWSARVGGPSTDTQYFGPGTRLTVL.

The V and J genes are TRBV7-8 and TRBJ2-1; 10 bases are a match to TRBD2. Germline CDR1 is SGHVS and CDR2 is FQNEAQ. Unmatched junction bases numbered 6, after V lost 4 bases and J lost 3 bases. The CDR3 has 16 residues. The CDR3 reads CASSWLAGVGYNEQFF. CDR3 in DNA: TGTGCCAGCAGCTGGCTAGCGGGAGTAGGCTACAATGAGCAGTTCTTC. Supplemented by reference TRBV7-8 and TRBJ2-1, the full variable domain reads GAGVSQSPRYKVAKRGQDVALRCDPISGHVSLFWYQQALGQGPEFLTYFQNEAQLDKSGLPSDRFFAERPEGSVSTLKIQRTQQEDSAVYLCASSWLAGVGYNEQFFGPGTRLTVL.

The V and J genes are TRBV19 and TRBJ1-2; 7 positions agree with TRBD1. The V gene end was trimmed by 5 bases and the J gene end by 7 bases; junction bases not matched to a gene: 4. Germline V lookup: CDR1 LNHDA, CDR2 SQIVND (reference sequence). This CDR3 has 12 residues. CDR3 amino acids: CASSDRETGYTF. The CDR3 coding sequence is TGTGCCAGTAGTGACAGGGAAACTGGCTACACCTTC.

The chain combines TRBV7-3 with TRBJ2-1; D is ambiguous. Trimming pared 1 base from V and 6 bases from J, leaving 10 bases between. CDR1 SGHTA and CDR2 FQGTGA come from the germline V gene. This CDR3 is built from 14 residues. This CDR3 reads CASSLSLAGNEQFF. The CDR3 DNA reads TGTGCCAGCAGCTTAAGCCTGGCAGGCAATGAGCAGTTCTTC.

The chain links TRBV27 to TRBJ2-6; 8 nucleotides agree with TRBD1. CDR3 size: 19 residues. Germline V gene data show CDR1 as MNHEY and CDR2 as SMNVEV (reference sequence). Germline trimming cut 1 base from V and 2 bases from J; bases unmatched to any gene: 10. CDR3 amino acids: CASSLYSDRVGAGANVLTF. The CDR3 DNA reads TGTGCCAGCAGTTTATACTCGGACAGGGTGGGCGCTGGGGCCAACGTCCTGACTTTC.

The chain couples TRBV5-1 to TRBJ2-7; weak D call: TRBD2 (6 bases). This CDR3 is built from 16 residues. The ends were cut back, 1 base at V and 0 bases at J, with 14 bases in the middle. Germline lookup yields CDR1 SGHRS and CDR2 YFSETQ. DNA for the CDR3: TGCGCCAGCAGCTTGAGTCGGGGGTCGGGCTCCTACGAGCAGTACTTC. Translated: CASSLSRGSGSYEQYF.

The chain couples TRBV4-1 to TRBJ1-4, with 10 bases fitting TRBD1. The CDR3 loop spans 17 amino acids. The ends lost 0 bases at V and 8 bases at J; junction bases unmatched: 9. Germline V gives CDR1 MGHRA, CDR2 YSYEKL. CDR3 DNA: TGCGCCAGCAGCCAAGAGGGAGGACAGGGGGTAGGGGAAAAACTGTTTTTT. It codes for CASSQEGGQGVGEKLFF.

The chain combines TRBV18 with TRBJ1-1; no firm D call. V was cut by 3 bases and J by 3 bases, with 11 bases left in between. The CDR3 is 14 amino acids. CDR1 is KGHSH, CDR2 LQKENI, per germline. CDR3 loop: CASSPNVEYTEAFF. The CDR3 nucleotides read TGTGCCAGCTCACCGAATGTAGAGTACACTGAAGCTTTCTTT.

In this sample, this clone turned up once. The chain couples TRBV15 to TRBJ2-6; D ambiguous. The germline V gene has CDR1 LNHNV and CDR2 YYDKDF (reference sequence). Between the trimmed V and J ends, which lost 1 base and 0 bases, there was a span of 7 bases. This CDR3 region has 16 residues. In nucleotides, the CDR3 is TGTGCCACCAGCAGAGGAACTGACTCTGGGGCCAACGTCCTGACTTTC. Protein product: CATSRGTDSGANVLTF.

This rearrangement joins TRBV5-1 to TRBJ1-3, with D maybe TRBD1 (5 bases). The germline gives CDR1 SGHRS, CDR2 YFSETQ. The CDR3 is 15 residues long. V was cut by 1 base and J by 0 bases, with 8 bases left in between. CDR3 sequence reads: CASSLNTGSGNTIYF. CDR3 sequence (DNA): TGCGCCAGCAGCTTGAACACAGGCTCTGGAAACACCATATATTTT. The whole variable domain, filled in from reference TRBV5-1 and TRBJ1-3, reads KAGVTQTPRYLIKTRGQQVTLSCSPISGHRSVSWYQQTPGQGLQFLFEYFSETQRNKGNFPGRFSGRQFSNSRSEMNVSTLELGDSALYLCASSLNTGSGNTIYFGEGSWLTVV.

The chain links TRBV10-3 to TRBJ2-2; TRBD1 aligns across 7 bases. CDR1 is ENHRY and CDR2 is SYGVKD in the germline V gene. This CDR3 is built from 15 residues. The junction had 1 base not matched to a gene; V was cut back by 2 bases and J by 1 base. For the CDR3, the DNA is TGTGCCATCAGTGAGGGACAGGTGAACACCGGGGAGCTGTTTTTT. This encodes CAISEGQVNTGELFF.

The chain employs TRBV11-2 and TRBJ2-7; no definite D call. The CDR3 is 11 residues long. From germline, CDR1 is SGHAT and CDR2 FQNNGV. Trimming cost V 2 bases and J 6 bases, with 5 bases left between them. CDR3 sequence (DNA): TGTGCCAGCAGCTTAACGGGCGAGCAGTACTTC. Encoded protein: CASSLTGEQYF.

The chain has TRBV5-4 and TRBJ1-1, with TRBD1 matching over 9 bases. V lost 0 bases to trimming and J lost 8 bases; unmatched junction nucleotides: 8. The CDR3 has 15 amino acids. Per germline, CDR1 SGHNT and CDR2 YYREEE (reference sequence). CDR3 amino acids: CASSLDLKGQGEAFF. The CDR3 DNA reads TGTGCCAGCAGCTTGGATCTTAAAGGACAGGGGGAAGCTTTCTTT.

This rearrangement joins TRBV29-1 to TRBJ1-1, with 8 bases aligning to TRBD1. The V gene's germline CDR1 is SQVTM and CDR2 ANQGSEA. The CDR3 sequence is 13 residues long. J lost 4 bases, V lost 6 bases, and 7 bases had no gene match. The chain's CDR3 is CSVTQGGGTEAFF. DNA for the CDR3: TGCAGCGTCACACAGGGGGGGGGCACTGAAGCTTTCTTT.

The CDR3 DNA reads as TGTGCCAGCAGCGCGGGACAGTTGGACACTGAAGCTTTCTTT. It codes for CASSAGQLDTEAFF. This rearrangement joins TRBV9 to TRBJ1-1; 7 nucleotides agree with TRBD1. CDR1 and CDR2 (germline): SGDLS, YYNGEE. The CDR3 spans 14 residues. V shed 3 bases, J shed 3 bases, and the junction held 5 bases outside the gene matches.

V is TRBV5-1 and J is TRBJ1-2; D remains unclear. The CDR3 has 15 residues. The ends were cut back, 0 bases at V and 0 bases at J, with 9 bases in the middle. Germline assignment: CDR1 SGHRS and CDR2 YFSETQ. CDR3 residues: CASSLASGSNYGYTF. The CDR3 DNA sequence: TGCGCCAGCAGCTTGGCGTCAGGATCTAACTATGGCTACACCTTC.

The CDR3 is CASSIVGGLETQYF. In nucleotides, the CDR3 is TGTGCCAGTAGTATAGTCGGGGGGTTGGAGACCCAGTACTTC. The chain has TRBV19 and TRBJ2-5; 7 nucleotides align to TRBD2. V lost 1 base and J lost 5; bases outside the gene matches: 4. CDR1 and CDR2 (germline): LNHDA, SQIVND (reference sequence). The CDR3 sequence is 14 residues long.

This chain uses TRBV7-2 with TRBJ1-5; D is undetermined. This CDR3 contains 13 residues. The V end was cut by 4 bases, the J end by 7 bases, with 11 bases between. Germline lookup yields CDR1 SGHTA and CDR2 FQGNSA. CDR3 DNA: TGTGCCAGCAGCTCTGGAGGGAAACAGCCCCAGCATTTT. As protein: CASSSGGKQPQHF.